This TCR beta chain derives from a study of shared T cell receptors in the human thymus. Measured with immunoSEQ multiplex PCR; TCRdb has only the in-frame clones, and not every one. Of hundreds of thousands of clones listed, around 89% were seen once; the top ten hold about 0.01%. Germline V gives CDR1 KGHSH, CDR2 LQKENI. The CDR3 has 18 residues. V lost 4 bases to trimming and J lost 9 bases, with 28 bases between them. This sample also belongs to another study, concerning human thymus T cells.

The sample was thymocytes. The V gene is TRBV18, the J gene TRBJ2-1; D may be TRBD2 (5 bases). The origin of this receptor is a boy in the first two years of life with a congenital heart defect. The CDR3 region has the DNA TGTGCCAGCTCACTCACCCCCGCTAGTTCGGCCCTCGCGGGTGAGCAGTTCTTC. Amino acid sequence: CASSLTPASSALAGEQFF.